These 18 T cell receptor beta chains were sequenced from one sample in a study of preoperative IRX-2 immunotherapy in early breast cancer. Sequencing was performed with immunoSEQ multiplex PCR; in TCRdb, only in-frame clones are kept and a portion is missing. This table has about 1,500 clones, approximately 70% appearing once. Treatment meaning: preoperative locoregional IRX-2 cytokine immunotherapy. The source material was tumor tissue, sampled after IRX-2 immunotherapy. The receptors derive from a human donor with breast cancer.

The CDR3 DNA reads TGTGCCAGCAGCTTCAGGGAAGGGGTAAACACCGGGGAGCTGTTTTTT. Translating gives CASSFREGVNTGELFF. The J gene is TRBJ2-2, the V gene TRBV7-6, with D possibly matching TRBD1 (5 bases). The germline V and J ends were trimmed by 3 bases and 2 bases, with 13 bases remaining between them. This CDR3 comprises 16 residues. The germline gives CDR1 SGHVS, CDR2 FNYEAQ.

This chain joins TRBV30 and TRBJ1-6; TRBD1 might be the D (5 bases). The CDR3 is 15 residues long. Germline V gives CDR1 GTSNPN, CDR2 SVGIG (reference sequence). V lost 8 bases and J 9 bases, leaving 23 bases between the germline ends. DNA for the CDR3: TGTGCCCACGCTGGAGCAGCAGGGCCCGGTTCACCCCTCCACTTT. Translation gives CAHAGAAGPGSPLHF.

The CDR3 loop is CSVASLGGSGVPQYF. CDR3 bases: TGCAGCGTTGCTAGTTTAGGGGGCTCGGGTGTGCCGCAGTATTTT. The gene calls are TRBV29-1 and TRBJ2-3; TRBD1 aligns across 7 bases. The length of the CDR3 is 15 residues. The J segment lost 10 bases and the V segment lost 4 bases, leaving 17 bases of the junction unmatched. Germline CDR1 reads SQVTM; CDR2 reads ANQGSEA.

V gene TRBV18 combines with J gene TRBJ1-4; D remains unclear. Germline loops: CDR1 KGHSH, CDR2 LQKENI. The length of the CDR3 is 16 residues. The germline V and J ends were trimmed by 0 bases and 7 bases, with 15 bases remaining between them. CDR3 sequence reads: CASSPPTTALPEKLFF. The CDR3 DNA is TGTGCCAGCTCACCACCGACAACCGCGCTTCCTGAAAAACTGTTTTTT.

In its sample, this clone is large. The J gene is TRBJ1-4, the V gene TRBV6-8; possible D gene TRBD1, 5 bases. CDR3 length equals 15 residues. Trimming took 4 bases from V and 11 from J, leaving 20 bases between them. CDR1 and CDR2 (germline): MNHGY, SAAAGT. CDR3 in amino acids: CASSSGDAQFGKLFF. In nucleotides, the CDR3 is TGTGCCAGCAGTTCGGGGGACGCGCAGTTTGGGAAACTGTTTTTT.

The V and J genes are TRBV6-8 and TRBJ1-6; D is perhaps TRBD1 (5 bases). Per germline, CDR1 MNHGY and CDR2 SAAAGT. Trimming removed 7 bases at V and 10 bases at J, with 20 bases between. The CDR3 totals 15 residues. CDR3 nucleotide sequence: TGTGCCAGCACCGAAGGATTAGGGACTGGATCACCCCTCCACTTT. Protein product: CASTEGLGTGSPLHF.

The genes are TRBV6-8 and TRBJ2-5, with D possibly matching TRBD1 (6 bases). This CDR3 has 15 amino acids. Germline V lookup: CDR1 MNHGY, CDR2 SAAAGT. V lost 5 bases to trimming and J lost 5 bases, with 18 bases between them. The CDR3 is CASSGRPGDQETQYF. CDR3 nucleotide sequence: TGTGCCAGCAGTGGAAGGCCAGGGGATCAGGAGACCCAGTACTTC.

V and J are TRBV19 and TRBJ1-6, with 9 bases fitting TRBD1. The V gene's germline CDR1 is LNHDA and CDR2 SQIVND (reference sequence). V dropped 4 bases and J dropped 13; count of bases not matched to a gene: 8. The CDR3 runs 14 residues. In DNA form, the CDR3 reads TGTGCCAGTAGTAGGACAGGGGTTCCCGCCCCCCTCCACTTT. Protein: CASSRTGVPAPLHF.

This chain joins TRBV28 and TRBJ1-6, with 7 positions matching TRBD1. The germline V gene encodes CDR1 MDHEN and CDR2 SYDVKM. The trim removed 5 bases at V and 9 bases at J, leaving 10 bases unmatched. The CDR3 is 15 residues long. This CDR3 reads CASSVGTAESSPLHF. In DNA form, the CDR3 reads TGTGCCAGCAGTGTTGGGACAGCGGAGAGTTCACCCCTCCACTTT.

The chain carries TRBV18 and TRBJ2-2; unclear D gene. The germline V and J ends were trimmed by 3 bases and 1 base, with 12 bases remaining between them. Germline loops: CDR1 KGHSH, CDR2 LQKENI. This CDR3 has 16 residues. CDR3 amino acids: CASSPLAAQNTGELFF. For the CDR3, the DNA is TGTGCCAGCTCACCGCTCGCAGCCCAGAACACCGGGGAGCTGTTTTTT.

The chain joins TRBV4-1 to TRBJ1-1, with a possible D match to TRBD1 (6 bases). V lost 0 bases and J lost 5, with 13 bases in between. The germline V gene has CDR1 MGHRA and CDR2 YSYEKL. This CDR3 spans 15 amino acids. This chain's CDR3 is CASSQDTFRGTEAFF. The CDR3 region has the DNA TGCGCCAGCAGCCAAGACACCTTTAGGGGGACTGAAGCTTTCTTT.

This chain connects TRBV6-8 to TRBJ1-2, with 8 bases fitting TRBD1. Losses at the gene ends were 5 bases for V and 4 bases for J; bases not matched to a gene: 3. The CDR3 is 13 residues long. Germline V gene lookup returns CDR1 MNHGY and CDR2 SAAAGT. CDR3 loop: CASSRTGTYGYTF. The CDR3 region has the DNA TGTGCCAGCAGTCGGACAGGGACCTATGGCTACACCTTC.

The rearrangement links TRBV6-8 to TRBJ2-3; 15 bases map to TRBD2. J lost 2 bases, V lost 5 bases, and 11 bases had no gene match. Germline V gives CDR1 MNHGY, CDR2 SAAAGT. The CDR3 spans 19 residues. The CDR3 loop is CASSLGLAGGPASTDTQYF. CDR3 coding DNA: TGTGCCAGCAGTCTTGGACTAGCGGGGGGGCCCGCTTCCACAGATACGCAGTATTTT.

This clone ranks as large. V is TRBV11-3 and J is TRBJ1-4, with D perhaps matching TRBD1 (6 bases). Germline V CDR1 and CDR2: SGHNT, YENEEA. This CDR3 has 14 amino acids. Trimming stripped 1 base from V and 8 bases from J, with 11 bases between. The CDR3: CASSLGGGGEKLFF. CDR3 bases: TGTGCCAGCAGCTTAGGTGGAGGGGGGGAAAAACTGTTTTTT.

V and J are TRBV11-3 and TRBJ1-1, with D tentatively TRBD1 (5 bases). The CDR3 runs to 14 residues. V was shortened by 4 bases and J by 1 base, with 10 bases between the two germline ends. CDR1 and CDR2 from the germline V gene are SGHNT and YENEEA. CDR3 bases: TGTGCCAGCAGCTACACGGGGCAGAACACTGAAGCTTTCTTT. Its translation is CASSYTGQNTEAFF.

The J gene is TRBJ2-1, the V gene TRBV18, with 11 bases matching TRBD2. The CDR3 spans 14 residues. Trimming took 4 bases from V and 8 from J; bases not matched to a gene: 4. Germline V lookup: CDR1 KGHSH, CDR2 LQKENI. This chain's CDR3 is CASSQLAGGYEQFF. CDR3 sequence (DNA): TGTGCCAGCTCACAGCTAGCGGGGGGCTATGAGCAGTTCTTC.

V usage is TRBV5-1 and J usage is TRBJ2-5, with TRBD2 matching over 8 bases. Germline loops: CDR1 SGHRS, CDR2 YFSETQ. With 0 bases clipped from V and 4 bases from J, the junction kept 8 bases outside the gene matches. CDR3 size: 16 residues. CDR3 region: CASSLDTLAGPETQYF. CDR3 nucleotide sequence: TGCGCCAGCAGCTTGGATACCTTAGCGGGGCCAGAGACCCAGTACTTC.

In this sample, this clone is large. The V gene is TRBV11-3, the J gene TRBJ2-7, with 7 bases aligning to TRBD1. Trimming took 2 bases from V and 0 from J; bases not matched to a gene: 7. The CDR3 extends over 16 amino acids. Germline V gene lookup returns CDR1 SGHNT and CDR2 YENEEA. CDR3 in DNA: TGTGCCAGCAGCTTAAACCCCAGGGGGAGCTCCTACGAGCAGTACTTC. Translated, it gives CASSLNPRGSSYEQYF.